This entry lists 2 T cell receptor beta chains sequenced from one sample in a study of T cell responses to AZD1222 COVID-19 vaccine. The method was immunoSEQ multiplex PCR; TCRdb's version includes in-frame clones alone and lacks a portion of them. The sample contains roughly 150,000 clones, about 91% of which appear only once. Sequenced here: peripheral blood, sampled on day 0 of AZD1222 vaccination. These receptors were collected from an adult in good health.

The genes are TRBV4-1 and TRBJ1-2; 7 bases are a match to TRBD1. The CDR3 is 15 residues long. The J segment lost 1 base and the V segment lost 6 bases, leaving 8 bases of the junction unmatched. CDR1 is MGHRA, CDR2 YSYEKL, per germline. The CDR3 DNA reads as TGCGCCAGCAGTTTTACCGGGACAGATAACTATGGCTACACCTTC. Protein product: CASSFTGTDNYGYTF.

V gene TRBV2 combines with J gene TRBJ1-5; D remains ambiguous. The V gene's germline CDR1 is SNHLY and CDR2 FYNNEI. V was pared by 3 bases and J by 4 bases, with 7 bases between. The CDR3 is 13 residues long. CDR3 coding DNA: TGTGCCAGCAGTGACACGGGTAATCAGCCCCAGCATTTT. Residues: CASSDTGNQPQHF.